This T cell receptor (beta chain) was obtained from a study of T cell changes during pregnancy in multiple sclerosis. Sequencing used immunoSEQ multiplex PCR; TCRdb keeps in-frame clones, though not all of them. Counted here are fewer than 45,000 clones, around 90% occurring once; the ten biggest clones make up more than 8.5%. This clone was seen just once. CDR1 is LNHDA and CDR2 is SQIVND in the germline V gene (reference sequence). V lost 4 bases, J lost 3 bases, and 16 bases lay in between. This CDR3 contains 16 residues. This receptor was obtained from a female donor with multiple sclerosis, enrolled in a pregnancy study. Here the sequenced sample was CD8+ T cells from peripheral blood mononuclear cells, taken in the first trimester of pregnancy. V gene TRBV19 combines with J gene TRBJ1-3; D uncertain. The CDR3 region is CASSTGRRSYGNTIYF. As DNA, the CDR3 is TGTGCCAGTAGTACCGGACGGAGGAGTTATGGAAACACCATATATTTT.